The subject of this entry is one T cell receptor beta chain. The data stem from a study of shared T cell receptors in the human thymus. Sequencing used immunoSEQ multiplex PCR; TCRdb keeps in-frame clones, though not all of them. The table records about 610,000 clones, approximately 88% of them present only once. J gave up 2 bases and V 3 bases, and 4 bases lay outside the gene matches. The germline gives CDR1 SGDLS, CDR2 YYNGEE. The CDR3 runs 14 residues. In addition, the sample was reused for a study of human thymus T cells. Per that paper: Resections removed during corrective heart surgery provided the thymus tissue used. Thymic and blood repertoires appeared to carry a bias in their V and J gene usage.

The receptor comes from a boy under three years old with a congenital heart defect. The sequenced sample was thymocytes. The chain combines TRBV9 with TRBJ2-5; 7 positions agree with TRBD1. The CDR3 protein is CASSAGTVQETQYF. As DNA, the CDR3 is TGTGCCAGCAGCGCTGGGACAGTTCAAGAGACCCAGTACTTC.